The entry below gives a single TCR beta chain sequence along with its context. The data belong to a study of control samples from healthy donors and cancer patients. Sequencing was performed with immunoSEQ multiplex PCR; in TCRdb, only in-frame clones are kept and a portion is missing. Found here are some 150,000 clones, 96% of them singletons; the top ten hold over 1%. Germline lookup yields CDR1 GTSNPN and CDR2 SVGIG (reference sequence). The V gene lost 5 bases and the J gene lost 4 bases, with 6 bases spanning the gap. The CDR3 runs to 10 residues. This rearrangement joins TRBV30 to TRBJ2-7; no clear D. The sequence was obtained from a woman aged 25 to 39 in good health. Sample: blood. CDR3 protein: CAWGVYEQYF. CDR3 DNA sequence: TGTGCCTGGGGCGTTTACGAGCAGTACTTC. The entire variable domain, with the rest obtained from reference TRBV30 and TRBJ2-7, is as follows: SQTIHQWPATLVQPVGSPLSLECTVEGTSNPNLYWYRQAAGRGLQLLFYSVGIGQISSEVPQNLSASRPQDRQFILSSKKLLLSDSGFYLCAWGVYEQYFGPGTRLTVT.